This record covers a single T cell receptor beta chain. Its target is not known. This sample was taken from a study of T cell responses to AZD1222 COVID-19 vaccine. Across the study: Second-dose schedules of about 4 or about 12 weeks were combined.

Study observations and caveats: Only a handful of AZD1222 recipients, six or seven in all, had baseline seropositivity. The CD4 TCRs associated with vaccination extended across spike and predominated at 160-218 and 743-854.

The length of the CDR3 is 11 residues. V lost 8 bases to trimming and J lost 1 base, with 9 bases between them. Germline V gene sequence: CDR1 DFQATT, CDR2 SNEGSKA (reference sequence). The protocol was immunoSEQ multiplex PCR, while the TCRdb copy is restricted to in-frame clones and leaves out a portion. The table shows nearly 110,000 clones, with around 89% occurring only once. This receptor was taken from an adult in good health. This chain joins TRBV20-1 and TRBJ2-7; D is ambiguous. The sample was peripheral blood, taken on day 0 of AZD1222 vaccination. CDR3: CSTSQSYEQYF. The CDR3 bases are TGCAGTACTTCACAGTCCTACGAGCAGTACTTC.